This T cell receptor (beta chain) emerged from a study of blood T cell repertoires in COVID-19. For the study at large: Whether acute or convalescent, the COVID-19 samples came from the United States, Italy and Spain. T cells, B-cell-depleted T cells, or PBMCs provided the cDNA or gDNA that served as material.

Original analysis: Reference gene primers were amplified, and this amplification served to estimate nucleated cell counts. Some clones are missing from TCRdb's copy, which holds only in-frame ones; the method was immunoSEQ multiplex PCR. V and J calls and clone size are given by that table; D and trimming were obtained from the DNA. In the table there are about 210,000 clones, around 82% of which are singletons. This receptor was identified in a woman aged 50 to 65 with acute or convalescent COVID-19. Source material: peripheral blood.

The CDR3 nucleotides are TGTGCCAGCAGTTACGGGGGGAAACAGTTCAATCAGCCCCAGCATTTT. This codes for CASSYGGKQFNQPQHF. The V and J genes are TRBV6-5 and TRBJ1-5; possibly TRBD1 for D (5 bases). The CDR3 length is 16 residues. CDR1 MNHEY and CDR2 SVGAGI come from the germline V gene. Trimming left V 2 bases short and J 3 bases short, with 14 bases between.